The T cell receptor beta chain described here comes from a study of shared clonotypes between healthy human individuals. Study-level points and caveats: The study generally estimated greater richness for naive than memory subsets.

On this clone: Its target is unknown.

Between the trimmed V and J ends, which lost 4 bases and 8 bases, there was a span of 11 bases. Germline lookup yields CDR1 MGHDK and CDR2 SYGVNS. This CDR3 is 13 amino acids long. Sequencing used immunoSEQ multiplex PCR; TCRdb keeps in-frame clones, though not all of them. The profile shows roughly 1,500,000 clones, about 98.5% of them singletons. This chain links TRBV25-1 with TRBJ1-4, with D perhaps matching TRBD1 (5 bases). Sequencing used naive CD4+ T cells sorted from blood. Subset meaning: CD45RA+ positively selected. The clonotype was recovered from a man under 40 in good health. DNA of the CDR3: TGTGCCAGCAGTGTGAGGGGTAAGGAAAAACTGTTTTTT. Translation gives CASSVRGKEKLFF. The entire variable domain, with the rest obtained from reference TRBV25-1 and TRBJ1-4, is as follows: EADIYQTPRYLVIGTGKKITLECSQTMGHDKMYWYQQDPGMELHLIHYSYGVNSTEKGDLSSESTVSRIRTEHFPLTLESARPSHTSQYLCASSVRGKEKLFFGSGTQLSVL.